The 28 T cell receptor beta chains given below trace back to one sample, sequenced in a study of cytomegalovirus exposure and HLA in healthy donors. Both 60 Vbeta primers and 13 Jbeta primers went into the PCR. Generated by immunoSEQ multiplex PCR, the TCRdb table keeps only in-frame clones and is missing some. The table has around 210,000 clones, roughly 77% seen once. Material for sequencing was PBMCs. All receptors derive from a male donor in good health and CMV-seropositive.

The rearrangement uses TRBV7-2 and TRBJ2-3; 8 nucleotides agree with TRBD2. CDR1 and CDR2 from the germline V gene are SGHTA and FQGNSA. The CDR3 sequence is 16 residues long. Trimming cost V 5 bases and J 4 bases; bases outside gene matches: 11. CDR3 amino acids: CASSLWAGGGADTQYF. As DNA, the CDR3 is TGTGCCAGCAGCCTATGGGCGGGGGGAGGAGCAGATACGCAGTATTTT.

The chain is built from TRBV5-1 and TRBJ2-7; the match to TRBD1 covers 8 bases. Germline V gene data show CDR1 as SGHRS and CDR2 as YFSETQ. CDR3 length: 12 amino acids. V lost 7 bases and J lost 3; bases outside the gene matches: 3. The DNA for the CDR3 is TGCGCCAGCCCGGGACAGGACTACGAGCAGTACTTC. This gives the protein CASPGQDYEQYF.

The chain employs TRBV28 and TRBJ1-2; D unresolved. This CDR3 spans 12 amino acids. The germline CDR1 and CDR2 sequences are MDHEN and SYDVKM. The germline V and J ends were trimmed by 3 bases and 3 bases, with 5 bases remaining between them. DNA for the CDR3: TGTGCCAGCAGTTTGGCAGACTATGGCTACACCTTC. Protein product: CASSLADYGYTF.

This sequence joins TRBV11-1 and TRBJ2-1, with a possible D match to TRBD2 (6 bases). Germline loops: CDR1 SGHAT, CDR2 FQDESV (reference sequence). V was trimmed by 5 bases and J by 5 bases, leaving 19 bases between them. The CDR3 runs 16 residues. The CDR3 DNA is TGTGCCAGCAGCCCAAAGGCTAGCGCCTTCGACAATGAGCAGTTCTTC. This translates into CASSPKASAFDNEQFF.

The CDR3 DNA is TGTGCCAGCAGTATCCCACTGACAGATACGCAGTATTTT. Translating gives CASSIPLTDTQYF. V usage is TRBV6-5 and J usage is TRBJ2-3; D unresolved. This CDR3 is 13 amino acids long. The V and J ends lost 5 bases and 3 bases respectively, with 9 bases between them. From germline, CDR1 is MNHEY and CDR2 SVGAGI.

This clone was seen a few times. The gene calls are TRBV6-6 and TRBJ1-4; a weak D match, TRBD1 (6 bases). Germline CDR1 reads MNHNY; CDR2 reads SVGAGI (reference sequence). V was clipped by 6 bases and J by 4 bases, with 12 bases between them. The CDR3 contains 14 residues. Here the CDR3 DNA reads TGTGCCAGCAGCAAACAGGGCGGTAATGAAAAACTGTTTTTT. Translating it yields CASSKQGGNEKLFF.

The genes are TRBV6-6 and TRBJ2-3; D might be TRBD2 (5 bases). The V gene's germline CDR1 is MNHNY and CDR2 SVGAGI (reference sequence). The CDR3 sequence is 13 residues long. V lost 6 bases and J 5 bases, leaving 12 bases between the germline ends. CDR3 sequence reads: CASSLLRGDTQYF. The CDR3 DNA is TGTGCCAGCAGCCTACTCCGGGGAGATACGCAGTATTTT.

CDR3 nucleotides: TGCGCCAGCAGCCCGGGACAGCCCGACCCCTACGAGCAGTACTTC. This gives the protein CASSPGQPDPYEQYF. The rearrangement joins TRBV5-1 to TRBJ2-7, with 7 bases fitting TRBD1. CDR3 length equals 15 residues. Germline V gene sequence: CDR1 SGHRS, CDR2 YFSETQ. J gave up 2 bases and V 4 bases, and 9 bases lay outside the gene matches.

This clone was observed a single time. This sequence joins TRBV5-1 and TRBJ2-5; 10 bases line up with TRBD1. The germline V gene encodes CDR1 SGHRS and CDR2 YFSETQ. V trimming: 1 base; J trimming: 1 base; junction bases outside the gene matches: 4. This CDR3 region has 16 residues. The CDR3 region is CASSLLTGGSQETQYF. CDR3 in DNA: TGCGCCAGCAGCTTGCTGACAGGGGGCAGCCAAGAGACCCAGTACTTC.

The chain is built from TRBV19 and TRBJ1-5; 9 bases agree with TRBD1. The junction had 11 bases not matched to a gene; V was cut back by 4 bases and J by 7 bases. Germline values: CDR1 LNHDA, CDR2 SQIVND (reference sequence). The CDR3 is 16 amino acids. As DNA, the CDR3 is TGTGCCAGTAGTAGCCCGGGACAGGGAAGAGGCCAGCCCCAGCATTTT. It encodes CASSSPGQGRGQPQHF.

This clone was observed once. Written as DNA, the CDR3 is TGTGCCAGCAGTTACGGGCTAGCGGCACCCCAAGAGACAGGATACTTC. Translated: CASSYGLAAPQETGYF. This rearrangement joins TRBV6-6 to TRBJ2-5, with D perhaps TRBD2 (7 bases). This CDR3 is built from 16 residues. Germline V gene sequence: CDR1 MNHNY, CDR2 SVGAGI (reference sequence). V was cut by 2 bases and J by 14 bases, with 27 bases left in between.

The genes are TRBV18 and TRBJ1-1; D call uncertain. The CDR3 has 15 residues. Deletions cut 1 base from V and 1 base from J, with 10 bases between. Germline CDR1 KGHSH, CDR2 LQKENI. This chain's CDR3 is CASSPQRHTNTEAFF. The DNA for the CDR3 is TGTGCCAGCTCACCACAGAGACACACGAACACTGAAGCTTTCTTT.

This rearrangement joins TRBV13 to TRBJ2-1, with 8 bases identical to TRBD2. Germline V gene data show CDR1 as PRHDT and CDR2 as FYEKMQ (reference sequence). The CDR3 loop spans 16 amino acids. V lost 7 bases to trimming and J lost 7 bases; unmatched junction nucleotides: 15. CDR3 DNA sequence: TGTGCCAGCACGCCTCAAACGGGGGGGTATATGAATGAGCAGTTCTTC. Encoded protein: CASTPQTGGYMNEQFF.

The chain links TRBV5-1 to TRBJ2-5; a possible D gene is TRBD2 (6 bases). Germline V lookup: CDR1 SGHRS, CDR2 YFSETQ. This CDR3 has 13 amino acids. Trimming removed 2 bases at V and 5 bases at J, with 10 bases between. DNA for the CDR3: TGCGCCAGCAGCTTACTAGCTCGGGAGACCCAGTACTTC. It translates to CASSLLARETQYF.

The chain combines TRBV18 with TRBJ2-7; tentative D call: TRBD2 (5 bases). Trimming removed 2 bases at V and 5 bases at J, with 10 bases between. Germline lookup yields CDR1 KGHSH and CDR2 LQKENI. This CDR3 region has 13 residues. The CDR3 DNA reads as TGTGCCAGCTCACCAACGCTAGCAGACGAGCAGTACTTC. Residues: CASSPTLADEQYF. The whole variable domain, remainder taken from reference TRBV18 and TRBJ2-7, is NAGVMQNPRHLVRRRGQEARLRCSPMKGHSHVYWYRQLPEEGLKFMVYLQKENIIDESGMPKERFSAEFPKEGPSILRIQQVVRGDSAAYFCASSPTLADEQYFGPGTRLTVT.

This chain links TRBV14 with TRBJ1-6; maybe TRBD1 (6 bases). The length of the CDR3 is 14 residues. The ends were cut back, 8 bases at V and 8 bases at J, with 16 bases in the middle. Looked up from germline, CDR1 is SGHDN and CDR2 is FVKESK. CDR3 in amino acids: CASCSGRGYSPLHF. The CDR3 bases are TGTGCCAGCTGCTCGGGCAGGGGTTATTCACCCCTCCACTTT.

This chain joins TRBV28 and TRBJ2-7, with D possibly being TRBD2 (5 bases). V lost 4 bases and J lost 3, with 13 bases in between. The CDR3 consists of 14 residues. CDR1 is MDHEN, CDR2 SYDVKM, per germline. CDR3 coding DNA: TGTGCCAGCAGTTACGGACGGGGAATCTACGAGCAGTACTTC. Amino acid sequence: CASSYGRGIYEQYF.

The CDR3 protein is CASTRSNEQFF. CDR3 sequence (DNA): TGTGCCAGCACCAGGTCAAATGAGCAGTTCTTC. The chain joins TRBV6-6 to TRBJ2-1; D unresolved. V was shortened by 7 bases and J by 7 bases, with 8 bases between the two germline ends. Germline V gives CDR1 MNHNY, CDR2 SVGAGI (reference sequence). The CDR3 extends over 11 amino acids.

The rearrangement links TRBV28 to TRBJ2-7, with a tentative D call TRBD1 (6 bases). V gave up 3 bases and J gave up 7 bases, with 10 bases separating them. This CDR3 is built from 12 residues. Germline loops: CDR1 MDHEN, CDR2 SYDVKM. In DNA form, the CDR3 reads TGTGCCAGCAGTTTTCCCACAGGGGAGCAGTACTTC. Encoded protein: CASSFPTGEQYF.

This clone was observed once. This chain links TRBV19 with TRBJ2-2, with D maybe TRBD1 (5 bases). V was shortened by 3 bases and J by 4 bases, with 12 bases between the two germline ends. CDR1 LNHDA and CDR2 SQIVND come from the germline V gene (reference sequence). The CDR3 runs 15 residues. DNA of the CDR3: TGTGCCAGTAGTATTGGTCCAGGGTCCACCGGGGAGCTGTTTTTT. Protein: CASSIGPGSTGELFF.

The chain combines TRBV7-9 with TRBJ1-5; 8 bases match TRBD1. The CDR3 runs 14 residues. The V segment lost 8 bases and the J segment 4 bases; nucleotides outside the gene matches: 7. In germline, CDR1 is SEHNR, CDR2 FQNEAQ (reference sequence). Here the CDR3 reads CASGPDRDNQPQHF. The CDR3 DNA is TGTGCCAGCGGGCCGGACAGGGATAATCAGCCCCAGCATTTT.

V is TRBV29-1 and J is TRBJ2-1, with TRBD2 identical over 10 bases. J lost 8 bases, V lost 5 bases, and 12 bases had no gene match. Germline CDR1 is SQVTM and CDR2 is ANQGSEA. This CDR3 contains 15 residues. This chain's CDR3 is CSVSSTSGLMDEQFF. The CDR3 DNA reads TGCAGCGTTTCGTCGACTAGCGGGTTGATGGATGAGCAGTTCTTC.

The chain recombines TRBV5-1 with TRBJ1-2; TRBD1 agrees at 8 bases. The CDR3 is made up of 16 amino acids. Germline CDR1 and CDR2: SGHRS and YFSETQ. J lost 6 bases, V lost 0 bases, and 10 bases had no gene match. The chain's CDR3 is CASSLGHTGGGDGYTF. CDR3 DNA sequence: TGCGCCAGCAGCTTGGGCCATACAGGGGGGGGAGATGGCTACACCTTC.

This chain joins TRBV5-4 and TRBJ2-4, with D perhaps matching TRBD1 (6 bases). This CDR3 comprises 12 residues. From germline, CDR1 is SGHNT and CDR2 YYREEE (reference sequence). V lost 3 bases and J lost 16, with 17 bases in between. Here the CDR3 reads CASSSTTGPRYF. For the CDR3, the DNA is TGTGCCAGCAGCTCGACGACAGGCCCCCGCTACTTC.

The chain combines TRBV27 with TRBJ2-7, with TRBD1 matching over 8 bases. The CDR3 is 15 amino acids. The V and J ends lost 2 bases and 2 bases, in that order; junction bases with no gene match: 5. The germline CDR1 and CDR2 sequences are MNHEY and SMNVEV (reference sequence). Here the CDR3 DNA reads TGTGCCAGCAGTTTACTCTGGACAGGGCCCTACGAGCAGTACTTC. This encodes CASSLLWTGPYEQYF.

The gene calls are TRBV5-1 and TRBJ2-1; D is ambiguous. The germline V gene encodes CDR1 SGHRS and CDR2 YFSETQ. This CDR3 has 15 amino acids. V was trimmed by 0 bases and J by 0 bases, leaving 7 bases between them. The CDR3: CASSLGQNSYNEQFF. CDR3 in DNA: TGCGCCAGCAGCTTGGGCCAGAACTCCTACAATGAGCAGTTCTTC.

The chain has TRBV30 and TRBJ2-5, with a tentative D call TRBD2 (5 bases). Matching the DNA end better, TRBJ2-7 makes the J call doubtful. This CDR3 is built from 14 residues. Germline CDR1 is GTSNPN and CDR2 is SVGIG (reference sequence). CDR3 in amino acids: CAWSRGPLTYEQYF. The CDR3 DNA reads as TGTGCCTGGAGTAGAGGGCCGTTGACCTACGAGCAGTACTTC.

The chain carries TRBV6-5 and TRBJ2-3; D possibly corresponds to TRBD1 (5 bases). The germline V gene encodes CDR1 MNHEY and CDR2 SVGAGI. The CDR3 totals 15 residues. V was cut by 0 bases and J by 6 bases, with 13 bases left in between. The CDR3 DNA is TGTGCCAGCAGTTACTCGAGGCAGGGTGGGGATACGCAGTATTTT. Protein: CASSYSRQGGDTQYF.